The TCR beta chain under discussion was sequenced for a study of blood T cell repertoires in COVID-19. Study-wide background: The samples span acute and convalescent COVID-19 from the United States, Italy and Spain.

Here immunoSEQ multiplex PCR was the method, and the copy in TCRdb shows in-frame clones only, minus some. This sample has roughly 120,000 clones, with approximately 80% found just once. The CDR3 spans 14 residues. Germline CDR1 is SNHLY and CDR2 is FYNNEI. The V end was cut by 3 bases, the J end by 0 bases, with 6 bases between. Sequencing was performed on peripheral blood. J is TRBJ2-4 and V is TRBV2; no definite D call. The sequence was collected from a middle-aged man with acute or convalescent COVID-19. Written as DNA, the CDR3 is TGTGCCAGCAGTGACTACCTAGCCAAAAACATTCAGTACTTC. This translates into CASSDYLAKNIQYF.